This T cell receptor (beta chain) was obtained from a study of shared clonotypes between healthy human individuals. Whole-study context: CD4 naive and CD4 memory each took three plates per donor, while CD8 naive took two and CD8 memory one. Whole-study results and caveats: Sequencing depth was predicted to influence how clonotypes are shared among donors. Investigators collected only blood, and repertoires in tissues likely differ.

Using immunoSEQ multiplex PCR, the repertoire was profiled, and TCRdb retains in-frame clones only, with some absent. The repertoire includes 1.5 million to 2.5 million clones, about 95% of them detected once, and 0.9% to 1.5% sits in the top ten. V shed 0 bases and J 2 bases; nucleotides not matched to a gene: 7. Germline-derived CDR1 and CDR2 are SGHDT and YYEEEE. This CDR3 is built from 17 residues. Terminally differentiated effector memory CD45RA+ cells were excluded by CCR7 positive selection of CD45RO-negative cells. Those who donated were healthy HIV-negative adults, with no recent acute infections or vaccinations reported. As concerns this clone: Its antigen remains unknown.

The sequencing input was naive CD8+ T cells sorted from blood. The chain has TRBV5-6 and TRBJ2-5; the match to TRBD2 covers 10 bases. The sequence was obtained from a man aged 18 to 30 in good health. This CDR3 reads CASSLAGVLAGQETQYF. CDR3 DNA: TGTGCCAGCAGCTTGGCCGGGGTACTAGCGGGGCAAGAGACCCAGTACTTC.